A selection of T cell receptor beta chains follows, all from one sample in a study of T cell changes during pregnancy in multiple sclerosis. This table comes from immunoSEQ multiplex PCR, and its TCRdb copy is limited to in-frame clones, with some not included. The table lists 60,000 to 90,000 clones, 85% to 95% of them singletons. The starting material was peripheral blood, obtained after pregnancy. The receptors derive from a female donor in good health, enrolled as a control in a pregnancy study. CDR3s include the opening cysteine and the closing phenylalanine or tryptophan. D genes are given only for firm matches.

j_call: TRBJ2-3
d_call: -
v_call: TRBV2
cdr3_aa: CASSEAFSDTQYF

j_call: TRBJ1-2
d_call: -
v_call: TRBV11-1
cdr3_aa: CASSPGGSNYGYTF

j_call: TRBJ2-1
d_call: -
v_call: TRBV9
cdr3_aa: CASSVARGSYNEQFF

j_call: TRBJ2-7
d_call: -
v_call: TRBV11-2
cdr3_aa: CASSTGTQYEQYF

j_call: TRBJ1-1
d_call: TRBD1
v_call: TRBV6-5
cdr3_aa: CASSFRGRNTEAFF

j_call: TRBJ1-6
d_call: -
v_call: TRBV19
cdr3_aa: CASRTRDTDSPLHF

j_call: TRBJ2-1
d_call: TRBD2
v_call: TRBV7-9
cdr3_aa: CASSHTGLVRFDEQFF

j_call: TRBJ1-3
d_call: -
v_call: TRBV6-6
cdr3_aa: CATSSTYSGNTIYF

j_call: TRBJ1-2
d_call: -
v_call: TRBV11-2
cdr3_aa: CASSLSRGDYGYTF

j_call: TRBJ1-6
d_call: -
v_call: TRBV30
cdr3_aa: CAWTGGPLYSSPLHF

j_call: TRBJ2-7
d_call: -
v_call: TRBV5-4
cdr3_aa: CALRPSEREQYF

j_call: TRBJ2-7
d_call: TRBD1
v_call: TRBV19
cdr3_aa: CASSRQGSALIYPYEQYF

j_call: TRBJ2-3
d_call: -
v_call: TRBV2
cdr3_aa: CARGVTDTQYF

j_call: TRBJ2-1
d_call: TRBD2
v_call: TRBV7-9
cdr3_aa: CASRIPGTSGINEQFF

j_call: TRBJ2-2
d_call: -
v_call: TRBV29-1
cdr3_aa: CSVGGNTGELFF

j_call: TRBJ2-3
d_call: -
v_call: TRBV10-3
cdr3_aa: CAISVGPWGISTDTQYF

j_call: TRBJ2-3
d_call: TRBD1
v_call: TRBV7-9
cdr3_aa: CASSLTGFGDTQYF

j_call: TRBJ2-1
d_call: TRBD1
v_call: TRBV6-5
cdr3_aa: CASSPGTEYNEQFF

j_call: TRBJ2-7
d_call: -
v_call: TRBV5-3
cdr3_aa: CAPRPHRTSYEQYF

j_call: TRBJ2-1
d_call: -
v_call: TRBV7-2
cdr3_aa: CASSPQLHRGNEQFF

j_call: TRBJ1-1
d_call: -
v_call: TRBV27
cdr3_aa: CASSFFLDTEAFF

j_call: TRBJ1-6
d_call: -
v_call: TRBV6-1
cdr3_aa: CASSEIGRRYNSPLHF

j_call: TRBJ2-2
d_call: TRBD2
v_call: TRBV28
cdr3_aa: CASSTPGLAGGKAGELFF

j_call: TRBJ1-2
d_call: -
v_call: TRBV30
cdr3_aa: CAWSASRTVYGYTF

j_call: TRBJ1-4
d_call: -
v_call: TRBV19
cdr3_aa: CASEAVTNEKLFF

j_call: TRBJ2-2
d_call: TRBD2
v_call: TRBV5-5
cdr3_aa: CASSASGGAPGELFF